Below are 5 T cell receptor beta chains sequenced from a single sample in a study of blood T cell repertoires in COVID-19. Some clones are missing from TCRdb's copy, which holds only in-frame ones; the method was immunoSEQ multiplex PCR. This sample has some 230,000 clones, with 86% found just once. The sequencing input was peripheral blood. Receptors originate from a man aged 25 to 40 who had recovered from COVID-19.

This chain links TRBV4-1 with TRBJ2-3, with 11 nucleotides matching TRBD2. The CDR3 has 17 residues. J lost 2 bases, V lost 2 bases, and 6 bases had no gene match. Germline V gene lookup returns CDR1 MGHRA and CDR2 YSYEKL. DNA for the CDR3: TGCGCCAGCAGCCAAACGGGACTAGCGGTCCCCACAGATACGCAGTATTTT. Its translation: CASSQTGLAVPTDTQYF.

The chain carries TRBV5-5 and TRBJ2-7, with D possibly being TRBD2 (6 bases). The CDR3 length is 13 residues. V was shortened by 2 bases and J by 7 bases, with 13 bases between the two germline ends. CDR1 and CDR2 (germline): SGHKS, YYEKEE (reference sequence). The CDR3 sequence is CASSLGTGGEQYF. As DNA, the CDR3 is TGTGCCAGCAGCTTAGGGACCGGGGGTGAGCAGTACTTC.

The chain is built from TRBV6-5 and TRBJ1-1; 7 bases fit TRBD1. This CDR3 is built from 15 residues. The germline gives CDR1 MNHEY, CDR2 SVGAGI. V shed 2 bases and J 1 base; nucleotides not matched to a gene: 4. CDR3 DNA: TGTGCCAGCAGTTACATTTGGACAGGGAACACTGAAGCTTTCTTT. This sequence encodes CASSYIWTGNTEAFF.

This chain links TRBV5-1 with TRBJ1-2; tentatively, D is TRBD1 (5 bases). CDR1 and CDR2 (germline): SGHRS, YFSETQ. The CDR3 is made up of 15 amino acids. V dropped 0 bases and J dropped 4 bases, with 13 bases sitting between them. This chain's CDR3 is CASSLVSGTVYGYTF. In DNA form, the CDR3 reads TGCGCCAGCAGCTTGGTGAGCGGGACGGTCTATGGCTACACCTTC.

This clone turned up a few times. V gene TRBV29-1 combines with J gene TRBJ1-2, with TRBD1 as a possible D gene (6 bases). The germline CDR1 and CDR2 sequences are SQVTM and ANQGSEA. V was shortened by 0 bases and J by 1 base, with 12 bases between the two germline ends. The CDR3 sequence is 15 residues long. CDR3: CSVEDSGDVNYGYTF. In nucleotides, the CDR3 is TGCAGCGTTGAAGATTCAGGGGACGTTAACTATGGCTACACCTTC.